This TCR beta chain was identified in a study of T-cell reconstitution after alpha-beta-depleted transplantation in children. This clonotype was recorded many times. Its antigen is currently unknown. Germline V gene sequence: CDR1 PRHDT, CDR2 FYEKMQ (reference sequence). The CDR3 runs 17 residues. Trimming removed 2 bases from V and 0 bases from J; junction bases left unmatched: 7. Unique molecular identifiers were incorporated when the TCRbeta library was constructed. MiXCR, run by TCRdb on the PCR reads, gives a single entry per CDR3 protein. The sample records 450,000 to 550,000 distinct CDR3 sequences, roughly an eighth being singletons. Study-level findings and limits: Most T-cell counts and diversity one year after the transplant came from T cells that were newly produced. Several hundred rapidly expanded clones from non-depleted graft cells reportedly supplied alpha-beta T cells about two months post-transplant. Recipient T cells and thymic progenitors that survived were the source of the high TCRbeta diversity seen at day 60 in some patients.

The sample in question was PBMCs, mostly from graft donor cells, obtained 180 days after TCRalphabeta/CD19-depleted stem cell transplant. The sequence came from a female patient between 2 and 15 years old who had a stem cell transplant for aplastic anemia, so the T cells may come from the graft donor. The rearrangement joins TRBV13 to TRBJ2-5; 9 bases are a match to TRBD2. The CDR3 coding sequence is TGTGCCAGCAGCTTAAGGTGGCTAGCGGGAAACCAAGAGACCCAGTACTTC. Residues: CASSLRWLAGNQETQYF. The full variable domain, rest sourced from reference TRBV13 and TRBJ2-5, is AAGVIQSPRHLIKEKRETATLKCYPIPRHDTVYWYQQGPGQDPQFLISFYEKMQSDKGSIPDRFSAQQFSDYHSELNMSSLELGDSALYFCASSLRWLAGNQETQYFGPGTRLLVL.